Included here is one T cell receptor beta chain sequence, with context. The data were produced by immunoSEQ multiplex PCR, yet TCRdb's version contains in-frame clones alone and is incomplete. Seen here are some 96,000 clones, roughly 87% observed once, and the top ten hold approximately 7.3%. This record comes from a study of blood T cell repertoires in COVID-19. Study overall: Whether acute or convalescent, the COVID-19 samples came from the United States, Italy and Spain.

The CDR3 has 14 residues. Germline V gene data show CDR1 as MDHEN and CDR2 as SYDVKM. V lost 2 bases and J lost 11; bases outside the gene matches: 10. This sequence originates from a man aged 25-40 years in a cohort sampled during active COVID-19. The sample taken for sequencing was peripheral blood. The genes are TRBV28 and TRBJ2-7, with 9 bases matching TRBD2. CDR3 in DNA: TGTGCCAGCAGTTTAGGCGGGACTAGCTTTAGGGAGTACTTC. Translated: CASSLGGTSFREYF. Full variable domain (missing parts from reference TRBV28 and TRBJ2-7): DVKVTQSSRYLVKRTGEKVFLECVQDMDHENMFWYRQDPGLGLRLIYFSYDVKMKEKGDIPEGYSVSREKKERFSLILESASTNQTSMYLCASSLGGTSFREYFGPGTRLTVT.